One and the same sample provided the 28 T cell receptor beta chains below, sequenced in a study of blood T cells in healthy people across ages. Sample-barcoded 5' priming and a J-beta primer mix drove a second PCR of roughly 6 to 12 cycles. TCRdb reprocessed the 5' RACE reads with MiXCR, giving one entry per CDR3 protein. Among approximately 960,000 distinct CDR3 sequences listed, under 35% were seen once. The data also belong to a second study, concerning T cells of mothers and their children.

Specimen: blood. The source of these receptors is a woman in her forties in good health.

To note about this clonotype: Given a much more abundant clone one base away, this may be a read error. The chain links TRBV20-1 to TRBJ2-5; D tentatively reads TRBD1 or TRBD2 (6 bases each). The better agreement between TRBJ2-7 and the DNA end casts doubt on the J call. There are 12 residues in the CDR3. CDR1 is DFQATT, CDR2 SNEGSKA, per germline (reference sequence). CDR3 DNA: TGCAGTGCTCACCAGAGGGGGGACGAGCAGTACTTC. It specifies CSAHQRGDEQYF.

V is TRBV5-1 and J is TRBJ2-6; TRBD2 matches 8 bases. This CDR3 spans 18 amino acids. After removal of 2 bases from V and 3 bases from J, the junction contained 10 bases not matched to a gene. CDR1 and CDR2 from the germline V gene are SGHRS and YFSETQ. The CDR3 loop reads CASSFYNSGTSGANVLTF. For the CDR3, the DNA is TGCGCCAGCAGCTTTTATAACTCAGGGACTAGTGGGGCCAACGTCCTGACTTTC.

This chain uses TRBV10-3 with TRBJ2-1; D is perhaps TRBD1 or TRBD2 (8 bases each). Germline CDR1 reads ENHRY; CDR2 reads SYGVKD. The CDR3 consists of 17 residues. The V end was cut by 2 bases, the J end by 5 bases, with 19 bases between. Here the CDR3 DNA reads TGTGCCATCAGTGAGCCATTCAGGGGGCGGGGGGACAATGAGCAGTTCTTC. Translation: CAISEPFRGRGDNEQFF.

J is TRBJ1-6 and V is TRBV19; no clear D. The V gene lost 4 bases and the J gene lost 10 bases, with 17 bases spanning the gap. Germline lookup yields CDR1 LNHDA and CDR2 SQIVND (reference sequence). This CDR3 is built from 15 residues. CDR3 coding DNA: TGTGCCAGTAGTACTTCGAGATCTCTTACATCACCCCTCCACTTT. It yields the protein CASSTSRSLTSPLHF. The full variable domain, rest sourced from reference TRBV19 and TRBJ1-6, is DGGITQSPKYLFRKEGQNVTLSCEQNLNHDAMYWYRQDPGQGLRLIYYSQIVNDFQKGDIAEGYSVSREKKESFPLTVTSAQKNPTAFYLCASSTSRSLTSPLHFGNGTRLTVT.

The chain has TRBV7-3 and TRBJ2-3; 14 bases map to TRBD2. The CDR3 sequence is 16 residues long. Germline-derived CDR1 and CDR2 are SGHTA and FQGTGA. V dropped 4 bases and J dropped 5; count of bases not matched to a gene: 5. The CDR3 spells CASSSRLAGGLDTQYF. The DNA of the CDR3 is TGTGCCAGCAGCTCCCGACTAGCGGGGGGGTTAGATACGCAGTATTTT.

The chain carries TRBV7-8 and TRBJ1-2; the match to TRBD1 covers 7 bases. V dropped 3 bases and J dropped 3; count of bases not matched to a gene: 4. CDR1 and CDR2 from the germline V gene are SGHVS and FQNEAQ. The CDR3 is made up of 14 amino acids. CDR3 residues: CASSFGRGHYGYTF. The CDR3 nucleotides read TGTGCCAGCAGCTTTGGGAGGGGGCACTATGGCTACACCTTC. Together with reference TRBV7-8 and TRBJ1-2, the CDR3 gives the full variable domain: GAGVSQSPRYKVAKRGQDVALRCDPISGHVSLFWYQQALGQGPEFLTYFQNEAQLDKSGLPSDRFFAERPEGSVSTLKIQRTQQEDSAVYLCASSFGRGHYGYTFGSGTRLTVV.

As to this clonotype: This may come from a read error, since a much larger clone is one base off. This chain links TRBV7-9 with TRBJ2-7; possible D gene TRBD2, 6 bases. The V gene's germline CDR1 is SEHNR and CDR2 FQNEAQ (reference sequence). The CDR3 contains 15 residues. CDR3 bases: TGTGCCTGCAGCGAATCCCTAGGGCAGGCGGGAGAGCAGTACTTC. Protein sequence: CACSESLGQAGEQYF.

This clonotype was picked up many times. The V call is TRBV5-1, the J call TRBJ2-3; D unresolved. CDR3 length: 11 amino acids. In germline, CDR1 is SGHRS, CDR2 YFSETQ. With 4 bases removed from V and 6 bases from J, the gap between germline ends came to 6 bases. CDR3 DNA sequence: TGCGCCAGCAGCAGGGATGATACGCAGTATTTT. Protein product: CASSRDDTQYF.

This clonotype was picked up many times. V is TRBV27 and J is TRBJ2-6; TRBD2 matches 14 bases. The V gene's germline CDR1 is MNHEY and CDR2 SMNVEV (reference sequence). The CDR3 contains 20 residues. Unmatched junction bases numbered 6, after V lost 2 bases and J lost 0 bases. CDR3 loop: CASSLKRTSGGSSGANVLTF. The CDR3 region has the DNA TGTGCCAGCAGTTTAAAAAGGACTAGCGGGGGGAGCTCTGGGGCCAACGTCCTGACTTTC.

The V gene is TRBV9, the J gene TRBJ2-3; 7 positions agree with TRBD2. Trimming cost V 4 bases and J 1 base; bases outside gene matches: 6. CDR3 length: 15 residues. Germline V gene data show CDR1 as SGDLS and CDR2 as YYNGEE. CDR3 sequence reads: CASSTLLAGTDTQYF. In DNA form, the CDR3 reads TGTGCCAGCAGCACCCTGCTAGCGGGCACAGATACGCAGTATTTT.

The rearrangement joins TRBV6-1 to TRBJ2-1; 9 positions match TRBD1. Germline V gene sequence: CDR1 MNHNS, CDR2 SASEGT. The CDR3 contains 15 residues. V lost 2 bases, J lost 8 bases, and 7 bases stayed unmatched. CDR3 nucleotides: TGTGCCAGCAGTGAATTTAGGACAGGGGTCCATGAGCAGTTCTTC. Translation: CASSEFRTGVHEQFF.

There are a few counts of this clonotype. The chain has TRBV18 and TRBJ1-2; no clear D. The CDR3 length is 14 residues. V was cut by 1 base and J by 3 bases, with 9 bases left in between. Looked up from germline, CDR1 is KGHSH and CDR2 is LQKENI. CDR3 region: CASSPQSDYYGYTF. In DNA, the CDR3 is TGTGCCAGCTCACCACAATCGGATTACTATGGCTACACCTTC.

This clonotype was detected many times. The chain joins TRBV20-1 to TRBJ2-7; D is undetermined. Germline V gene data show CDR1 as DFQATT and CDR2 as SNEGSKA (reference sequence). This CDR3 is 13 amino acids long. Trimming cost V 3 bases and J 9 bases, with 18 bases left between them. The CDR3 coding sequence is TGCAGTGCTAGTTTAGAGGAGCCGGCGATGCAGTACTTC. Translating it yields CSASLEEPAMQYF.

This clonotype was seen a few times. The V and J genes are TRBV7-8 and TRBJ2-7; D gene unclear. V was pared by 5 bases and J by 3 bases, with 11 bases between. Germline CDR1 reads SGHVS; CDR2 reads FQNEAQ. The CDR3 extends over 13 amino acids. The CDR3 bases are TGTGCCAGCAGCGCCTTAAGGAGCTACGAGCAGTACTTC. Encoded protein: CASSALRSYEQYF.

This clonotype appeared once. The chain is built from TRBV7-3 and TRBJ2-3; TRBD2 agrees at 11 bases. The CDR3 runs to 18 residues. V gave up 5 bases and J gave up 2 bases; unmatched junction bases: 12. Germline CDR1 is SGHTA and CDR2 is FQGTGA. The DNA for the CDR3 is TGTGCCAGCAGCCCCCGCCCGGGACTAGCGGACGTCACAGATACGCAGTATTTT. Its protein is CASSPRPGLADVTDTQYF.

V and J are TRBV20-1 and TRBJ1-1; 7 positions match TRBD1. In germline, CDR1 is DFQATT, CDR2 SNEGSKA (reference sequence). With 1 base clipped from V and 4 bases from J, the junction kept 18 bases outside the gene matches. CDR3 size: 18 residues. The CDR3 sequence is CSARAPSRGLPTSTEAFF. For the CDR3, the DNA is TGCAGTGCTAGAGCCCCCTCGAGGGGGCTCCCGACCTCCACTGAAGCTTTCTTT.

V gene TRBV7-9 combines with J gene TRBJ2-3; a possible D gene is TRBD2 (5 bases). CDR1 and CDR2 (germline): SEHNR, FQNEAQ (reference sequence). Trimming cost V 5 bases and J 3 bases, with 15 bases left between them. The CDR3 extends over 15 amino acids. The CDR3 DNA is TGTGCCAGCAGCCCCTTCGGACTCCTGACAGATACGCAGTATTTT. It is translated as CASSPFGLLTDTQYF.

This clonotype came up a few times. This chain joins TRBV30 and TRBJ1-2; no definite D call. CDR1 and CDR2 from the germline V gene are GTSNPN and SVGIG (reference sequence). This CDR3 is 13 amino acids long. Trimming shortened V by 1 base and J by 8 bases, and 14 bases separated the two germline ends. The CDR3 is CAWSDPSRAGYTF. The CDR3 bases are TGTGCCTGGAGTGATCCTTCCCGAGCGGGCTACACCTTC.

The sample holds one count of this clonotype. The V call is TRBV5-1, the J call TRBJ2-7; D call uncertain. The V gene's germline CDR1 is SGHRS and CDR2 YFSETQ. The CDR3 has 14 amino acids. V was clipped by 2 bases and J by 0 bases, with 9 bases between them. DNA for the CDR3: TGCGCCAGCAGCTTTGATGAGGCCTCCTACGAGCAGTACTTC. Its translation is CASSFDEASYEQYF.

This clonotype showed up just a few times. The CDR3 nucleotides are TGCAGCGTCGTAATGGGGGGTCACGCTTTCTTT. It codes for CSVVMGGHAFF. The rearrangement uses TRBV29-1 and TRBJ1-1, with D possibly TRBD1 on 5 matching bases. The V end was cut by 6 bases, the J end by 11 bases, with 16 bases between. This CDR3 region has 11 residues. Germline loops: CDR1 SQVTM, CDR2 ANQGSEA. The full variable domain, rest sourced from reference TRBV29-1 and TRBJ1-1, is SAVISQKPSRDICQRGTSLTIQCQVDSQVTMMFWYRQQPGQSLTLIATANQGSEATYESGFVIDKFPISRPNLTFSTLTVSNMSPEDSSIYLCSVVMGGHAFFGQGTRLTVV.

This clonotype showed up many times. The CDR3 is CASSRQMDEQFF. The CDR3 nucleotides read TGTGCCAGCAGCCGACAGATGGATGAGCAGTTCTTC. The chain links TRBV11-2 to TRBJ2-1, with D perhaps matching TRBD1 (5 bases). The V end lost 5 bases, the J end lost 8 bases, and 10 bases lay between the germline ends. The CDR3 has 12 residues. The germline gives CDR1 SGHAT, CDR2 FQNNGV.

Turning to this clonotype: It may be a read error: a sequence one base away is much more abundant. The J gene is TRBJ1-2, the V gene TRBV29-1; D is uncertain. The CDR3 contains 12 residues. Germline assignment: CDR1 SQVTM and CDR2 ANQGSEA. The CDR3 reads CSGEEILSGYTF. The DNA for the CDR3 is TGCAGCGGTGAAGAGATACTTAGTGGCTACACCTTC.

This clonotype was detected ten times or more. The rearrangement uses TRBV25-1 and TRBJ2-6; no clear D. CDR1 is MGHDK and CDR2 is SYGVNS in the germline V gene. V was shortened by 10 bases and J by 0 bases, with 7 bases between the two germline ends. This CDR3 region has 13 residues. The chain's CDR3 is CATRNSGANVLTF. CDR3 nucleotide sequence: TGTGCCACCCGTAACTCTGGGGCCAACGTCCTGACTTTC.

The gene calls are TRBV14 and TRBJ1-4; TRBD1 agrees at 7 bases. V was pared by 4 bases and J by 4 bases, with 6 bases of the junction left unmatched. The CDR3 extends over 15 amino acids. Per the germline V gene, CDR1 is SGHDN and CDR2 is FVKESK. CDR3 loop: CASSRLTGFNEKLFF. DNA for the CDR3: TGTGCCAGCAGCCGGTTGACAGGGTTTAATGAAAAACTGTTTTTT.

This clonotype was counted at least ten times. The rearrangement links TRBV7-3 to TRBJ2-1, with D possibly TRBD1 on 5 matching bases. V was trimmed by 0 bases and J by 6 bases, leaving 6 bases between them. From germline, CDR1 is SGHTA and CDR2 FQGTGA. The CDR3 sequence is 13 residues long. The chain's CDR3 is CASSLTGANEQFF. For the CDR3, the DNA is TGTGCCAGCAGCTTAACAGGGGCCAATGAGCAGTTCTTC.

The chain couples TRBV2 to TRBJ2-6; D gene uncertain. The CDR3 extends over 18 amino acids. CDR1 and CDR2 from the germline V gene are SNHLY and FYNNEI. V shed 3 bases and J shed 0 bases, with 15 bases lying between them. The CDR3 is CASSDSQPYFSGANVLTF. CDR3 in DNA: TGTGCCAGCAGTGACTCACAGCCCTACTTCTCTGGGGCCAACGTCCTGACTTTC.

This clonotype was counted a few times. The CDR3, as DNA: TGTGCCAGCAGATCCCAGGGGTCCTACAATGAGCAGTTCTTC. Translation gives CASRSQGSYNEQFF. The J gene is TRBJ2-1, the V gene TRBV7-2; TRBD1 is a possible D gene (6 bases). The germline V and J ends were trimmed by 6 bases and 1 base, with 10 bases remaining between them. Germline values: CDR1 SGHTA, CDR2 FQGNSA. The CDR3 length is 14 residues.

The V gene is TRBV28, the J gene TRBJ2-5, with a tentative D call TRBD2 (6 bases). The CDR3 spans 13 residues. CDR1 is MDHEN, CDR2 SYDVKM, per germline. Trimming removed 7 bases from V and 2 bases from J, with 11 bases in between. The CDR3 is CASTRREQETQYF. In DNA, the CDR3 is TGTGCCAGCACTCGGAGGGAACAAGAGACCCAGTACTTC.